The 2 T cell receptor beta chains below come from one sample, sequenced in a study of OX40 agonist ivuxolimab in advanced cancers. The method was immunoSEQ multiplex PCR; TCRdb's version includes in-frame clones alone and lacks a portion of them. The sample lists 31,000 or so clones; 85% to 95% were seen once. The material was CD4+ or CD8+ T cells sorted from blood, obtained in a trial of the OX40 agonist ivuxolimab. The receptors come from an adult with an advanced solid tumor such as melanoma, head and neck, liver or kidney cancer.

The J gene is TRBJ2-1, the V gene TRBV13; 11 bases are a match to TRBD2. The V gene's germline CDR1 is PRHDT and CDR2 FYEKMQ (reference sequence). V dropped 2 bases and J dropped 6; count of bases not matched to a gene: 6. CDR3 length: 16 residues. CDR3 sequence: CASSLSIAGGPNEQFF. DNA for the CDR3: TGTGCCAGCAGCTTATCGATAGCGGGGGGGCCCAATGAGCAGTTCTTC.

V is TRBV6-5 and J is TRBJ2-2; 10 nucleotides line up with TRBD2. Per germline, CDR1 MNHEY and CDR2 SVGAGI. The CDR3 consists of 16 residues. V lost 4 bases, J lost 3 bases, and 5 bases stayed unmatched. Here the CDR3 reads CASSSLAGRDTGELFF. CDR3 nucleotide sequence: TGTGCCAGCAGTTCACTAGCGGGAAGAGACACCGGGGAGCTGTTTTTT.